Listed below are T cell receptor beta chains from one sample, sequenced in a study of vaccination and CD4 T cells after COVID-19. For these TCRs, the target antigens are not known. In TCRdb, the PCR reads were re-called with MiXCR into one record per CDR3 protein. The data hold about 20,000 distinct CDR3 sequences, with roughly 40% observed a single time. Here the sequenced sample was CD4+ T cells from blood, cultured in vitro, taken about 7 months after SARS-CoV-2 vaccination. Receptor source: a human donor who had recovered from COVID-19. Both conserved end residues are part of each CDR3. The order of the fields is J gene, clone size, V gene, D gene, CDR3 protein, CDR3 DNA. D genes are given only for firm matches. The size of a clone is reported for some rows only, either as once, few or many, or as a class for expanded clones.

J gene: TRBJ1-5; clone size: few; V gene: TRBV4-1; D gene: -; CDR3 protein: CASSPGWGDQPQHF; CDR3 DNA: TGCGCCAGCAGCCCCGGGTGGGGGGATCAGCCCCAGCATTTT
J gene: TRBJ2-5; clone size: -; V gene: TRBV20-1; D gene: -; CDR3 protein: CSARRGLETQYF; CDR3 DNA: TGCAGTGCTAGAAGAGGTCTGGAGACCCAGTACTTC
J gene: TRBJ2-3; clone size: -; V gene: TRBV20-1; D gene: -; CDR3 protein: CSALRGRITDTQYF; CDR3 DNA: TGCAGTGCCCTCAGGGGGAGGATCACAGATACGCAGTATTTT
J gene: TRBJ2-1; clone size: few; V gene: TRBV20-1; D gene: -; CDR3 protein: CSARTVRSYNEQFF; CDR3 DNA: TGCAGTGCTAGGACTGTAAGGTCCTACAATGAGCAGTTCTTC
J gene: TRBJ1-5; clone size: -; V gene: TRBV6-1; D gene: -; CDR3 protein: CASSIPDRTQPQHF; CDR3 DNA: TGTGCCAGCAGTATCCCGGACCGGACCCAGCCCCAGCATTTT
J gene: TRBJ2-4; clone size: -; V gene: TRBV20-1; D gene: -; CDR3 protein: CSASLVVVGSNIQYF; CDR3 DNA: TGCAGTGCTAGTTTAGTGGTTGTCGGCTCAAACATTCAGTACTTC
J gene: TRBJ2-5; clone size: -; V gene: TRBV29-1; D gene: -; CDR3 protein: CSPSRDLTGETQYF; CDR3 DNA: TGCAGCCCTTCGCGGGATCTTACCGGAGAGACCCAGTACTTC
J gene: TRBJ2-5; clone size: medium-sized; V gene: TRBV10-3; D gene: -; CDR3 protein: CAIRRDGFQETQYF; CDR3 DNA: TGTGCCATCAGACGGGACGGCTTCCAAGAGACCCAGTACTTC
J gene: TRBJ2-7; clone size: -; V gene: TRBV20-1; D gene: -; CDR3 protein: CSASRLAGSYEQYF; CDR3 DNA: TGCAGTGCTAGTCGGCTGGCGGGCTCCTACGAGCAGTACTTC
J gene: TRBJ1-2; clone size: -; V gene: TRBV28; D gene: -; CDR3 protein: CASTQGGPNYGYTF; CDR3 DNA: TGTGCCAGCACCCAAGGGGGTCCAAACTATGGCTACACCTTC
J gene: TRBJ2-7; clone size: -; V gene: TRBV6-1; D gene: -; CDR3 protein: CASRMVLGRFYEQYF; CDR3 DNA: TGTGCCAGCCGTATGGTCCTTGGCAGATTCTACGAGCAGTACTTC
J gene: TRBJ2-5; clone size: few; V gene: TRBV27; D gene: TRBD1; CDR3 protein: CASRGTGTETQYF; CDR3 DNA: TGTGCCAGCAGAGGGACAGGGACGGAGACCCAGTACTTC
J gene: TRBJ1-5; clone size: few; V gene: TRBV7-9; D gene: -; CDR3 protein: CASSFDRQDQPQHF; CDR3 DNA: TGTGCCAGCAGCTTCGACAGGCAGGATCAGCCCCAGCATTTT
J gene: TRBJ1-1; clone size: few; V gene: TRBV20-1; D gene: TRBD1; CDR3 protein: CSARGQENTEAFF; CDR3 DNA: TGCAGTGCTAGGGGACAGGAAAACACTGAAGCTTTCTTT
J gene: TRBJ2-1; clone size: -; V gene: TRBV7-9; D gene: -; CDR3 protein: CASSPSTYEQFF; CDR3 DNA: TGTGCCAGCAGCCCAAGTACGTATGAGCAGTTCTTC
J gene: TRBJ2-1; clone size: -; V gene: TRBV24-1; D gene: TRBD2; CDR3 protein: CATSGTSGSIYNEQFF; CDR3 DNA: TGTGCCACCAGTGGGACTAGCGGGAGTATCTACAATGAGCAGTTCTTC
J gene: TRBJ1-3; clone size: -; V gene: TRBV7-9; D gene: TRBD1; CDR3 protein: CASSSQFRGRGNTIYF; CDR3 DNA: TGTGCCAGCAGCTCCCAATTCAGGGGGCGCGGGAACACCATATATTTT
J gene: TRBJ1-1; clone size: once; V gene: TRBV28; D gene: -; CDR3 protein: CASTATSTYF; CDR3 DNA: TGTGCCAGCACCGCTACTTCAACTTACTTT
J gene: TRBJ1-1; clone size: -; V gene: TRBV12-3/TRBV12-4; D gene: TRBD1; CDR3 protein: CASSYLDRVVFF; CDR3 DNA: TGTGCCAGCAGTTACCTTGACAGGGTTGTATTCTTT
J gene: TRBJ2-1; clone size: -; V gene: TRBV6-1; D gene: TRBD1; CDR3 protein: CASSAGTVYNEQFF; CDR3 DNA: TGTGCCAGCAGTGCCGGGACAGTCTACAATGAGCAGTTCTTC
J gene: TRBJ2-7; clone size: few; V gene: TRBV20-1; D gene: TRBD1; CDR3 protein: CSARKRDSSYEQYF; CDR3 DNA: TGCAGTGCTAGGAAACGGGACAGCTCTTACGAGCAGTACTTC
J gene: TRBJ1-5; clone size: -; V gene: TRBV19; D gene: -; CDR3 protein: CASSEGAGSGQPQHF; CDR3 DNA: TGTGCCAGTAGTGAAGGCGCAGGGTCGGGTCAGCCCCAGCATTTT
J gene: TRBJ2-3; clone size: -; V gene: TRBV24-1; D gene: -; CDR3 protein: CATSQGHSTDTQYF; CDR3 DNA: TGTGCCACCAGTCAGGGGCATAGCACAGATACGCAGTATTTT
J gene: TRBJ2-7; clone size: -; V gene: TRBV20-1; D gene: TRBD2; CDR3 protein: CSARPGLVNYEQYF; CDR3 DNA: TGCAGTGCGCGCCCGGGACTAGTCAATTACGAGCAGTACTTC
J gene: TRBJ2-7; clone size: few; V gene: TRBV20-1; D gene: TRBD2; CDR3 protein: CSASVSLAGAGEQYF; CDR3 DNA: TGCAGTGCTAGTGTTAGTTTGGCGGGAGCGGGCGAGCAGTACTTC
J gene: TRBJ1-6; clone size: few; V gene: TRBV20-1; D gene: TRBD1; CDR3 protein: CSARDIGPDRANSPLHF; CDR3 DNA: TGCAGTGCTAGAGATATTGGGCCCGACAGGGCGAATTCACCCCTCCACTTT
J gene: TRBJ2-6; clone size: -; V gene: TRBV5-6; D gene: -; CDR3 protein: CASSMVASGANVLTF; CDR3 DNA: TGTGCCAGCAGCATGGTAGCCTCTGGGGCCAACGTCCTGACTTTC
J gene: TRBJ2-1; clone size: -; V gene: TRBV28; D gene: TRBD1; CDR3 protein: CASGSRDRGNEQFF; CDR3 DNA: TGTGCCAGTGGCTCCCGGGACAGGGGCAATGAGCAGTTCTTC
J gene: TRBJ2-2; clone size: -; V gene: TRBV7-8; D gene: -; CDR3 protein: CASSNPAGELFF; CDR3 DNA: TGTGCCAGCAGTAATCCCGCCGGGGAGCTGTTTTTT
J gene: TRBJ2-7; clone size: few; V gene: TRBV24-1; D gene: TRBD1; CDR3 protein: CATSEGKDRTYEQYF; CDR3 DNA: TGTGCCACCAGTGAGGGGAAGGACAGGACCTACGAGCAGTACTTC
J gene: TRBJ2-5; clone size: -; V gene: TRBV10-3; D gene: TRBD1; CDR3 protein: CAQSPGGKETQYF; CDR3 DNA: TGTGCCCAATCCCCAGGGGGTAAAGAGACCCAGTACTTC
J gene: TRBJ2-3; clone size: -; V gene: TRBV20-1; D gene: -; CDR3 protein: CSARDRATDTQYF; CDR3 DNA: TGCAGTGCTAGAGATCGTGCCACAGATACGCAGTATTTT
J gene: TRBJ2-7; clone size: -; V gene: TRBV7-3; D gene: TRBD2; CDR3 protein: CASSRRGGDVDEQYF; CDR3 DNA: TGTGCCAGCAGCCGGAGGGGAGGGGATGTCGACGAGCAGTACTTC
J gene: TRBJ2-7; clone size: -; V gene: TRBV7-8; D gene: TRBD2; CDR3 protein: CASSYRAGVIYEQYF; CDR3 DNA: TGTGCCAGCAGCTATCGAGCGGGAGTAATCTACGAGCAGTACTTC
J gene: TRBJ2-1; clone size: few; V gene: TRBV20-1; D gene: -; CDR3 protein: CSAPPSASYNEQFF; CDR3 DNA: TGCAGTGCCCCACCCAGTGCATCCTACAATGAGCAGTTCTTC
J gene: TRBJ2-5; clone size: -; V gene: TRBV4-3; D gene: TRBD2; CDR3 protein: CASSQDSGRGETQYF; CDR3 DNA: TGCGCCAGCAGCCAAGACAGCGGGAGGGGCGAGACCCAGTACTTC
J gene: TRBJ2-1; clone size: -; V gene: TRBV15; D gene: -; CDR3 protein: CATSRQDFRDEQFF; CDR3 DNA: TGTGCCACCAGCAGACAGGACTTTCGTGATGAGCAGTTCTTC
J gene: TRBJ2-5; clone size: -; V gene: TRBV21-1; D gene: -; CDR3 protein: CASSTRGHGSVKTQYF; CDR3 DNA: TGTGCCAGCAGCACCCGGGGCCATGGTAGCGTTAAGACCCAGTACTTC
J gene: TRBJ2-2; clone size: -; V gene: TRBV20-1; D gene: TRBD1; CDR3 protein: CSARGQGRYTGELFF; CDR3 DNA: TGCAGTGCTAGGGGACAGGGGAGGTACACCGGGGAGCTGTTTTTT
J gene: TRBJ2-7; clone size: -; V gene: TRBV20-1; D gene: TRBD2; CDR3 protein: CSARGKGGTSASYEQYF; CDR3 DNA: TGCAGTGCTAGAGGCAAGGGGGGGACTAGCGCTTCCTACGAGCAGTACTTC
J gene: TRBJ2-5; clone size: few; V gene: TRBV20-1; D gene: -; CDR3 protein: CSARDAIGRQETQYF; CDR3 DNA: TGCAGTGCTAGAGATGCGATCGGCAGGCAAGAGACCCAGTACTTC
J gene: TRBJ2-7; clone size: -; V gene: TRBV7-9; D gene: -; CDR3 protein: CASIAYAGYEQYF; CDR3 DNA: TGTGCCAGCATCGCATATGCCGGATACGAGCAGTACTTC
J gene: TRBJ2-7; clone size: -; V gene: TRBV6-6; D gene: -; CDR3 protein: CASTILPRGPYEQYF; CDR3 DNA: TGTGCCAGCACCATCCTCCCCCGCGGACCCTACGAGCAGTACTTC
J gene: TRBJ1-1; clone size: -; V gene: TRBV19; D gene: -; CDR3 protein: CASSNRVGDTEAFF; CDR3 DNA: TGTGCCAGTAGTAACAGGGTAGGTGACACTGAAGCTTTCTTT
J gene: TRBJ2-1; clone size: -; V gene: TRBV6-1; D gene: TRBD2; CDR3 protein: CASRASGSSYEQFF; CDR3 DNA: TGTGCCAGCAGAGCTAGCGGGAGCTCCTATGAGCAGTTCTTC
J gene: TRBJ2-5; clone size: -; V gene: TRBV28; D gene: TRBD2; CDR3 protein: CATLLALGETQYF; CDR3 DNA: TGTGCCACCCTACTAGCGTTAGGAGAGACCCAGTACTTC
J gene: TRBJ2-5; clone size: -; V gene: TRBV18; D gene: -; CDR3 protein: CASSPPYPQETQYF; CDR3 DNA: TGTGCCAGCTCACCACCGTACCCCCAAGAGACCCAGTACTTC
J gene: TRBJ2-2; clone size: -; V gene: TRBV20-1; D gene: TRBD2; CDR3 protein: CSARDSSGRGTGELFF; CDR3 DNA: TGCAGTGCTAGAGATTCTAGCGGGAGGGGCACCGGGGAGCTGTTTTTT
J gene: TRBJ2-1; clone size: -; V gene: TRBV28; D gene: TRBD2; CDR3 protein: CASRLAGNYNEQFF; CDR3 DNA: TGTGCCAGCCGACTAGCGGGGAACTACAATGAGCAGTTCTTC